The present entry profiles one TCR beta chain with its context. Trimming removed 10 bases from V and 5 bases from J, with 14 bases in between. The CDR3 contains 13 residues. CDR1 is WNHNN and CDR2 is SYGVQD in the germline V gene (reference sequence). This sample is part of a study of blood T cell repertoires in COVID-19. Profiled with immunoSEQ multiplex PCR; TCRdb holds only in-frame clones, not every one. Seen here are about 440,000 clones, less than 95% observed once, and the top ten hold approximately 0.55%. The source is a man aged 18 to 29 who had recovered from COVID-19. This rearrangement joins TRBV10-1 to TRBJ1-4; D is undetermined. The specimen was PBMCs or T cells enriched from blood (not recorded which). The chain's CDR3 is CATQRAVNEKLFF. The CDR3 DNA follows: TGCGCCACCCAGAGGGCCGTAAATGAAAAACTGTTTTTT.